A single sample gave rise to the 20 T cell receptor beta chains below, sequenced in a study of blood T cell repertoires in COVID-19. Sequencing was performed with immunoSEQ multiplex PCR; in TCRdb, only in-frame clones are kept and a portion is missing. The sample includes 390,000 or so clones, around nine tenths of them seen just once. What was sequenced was PBMCs or T cells enriched from blood (not recorded which). The receptors shown here come from a woman aged 45-65 years who had recovered from COVID-19.

This chain connects TRBV5-5 to TRBJ1-3, with TRBD1 as a possible D gene (6 bases). Per the germline V gene, CDR1 is SGHKS and CDR2 is YYEKEE (reference sequence). The CDR3 has 16 amino acids. Trimming took 4 bases from V and 0 from J, leaving 14 bases between them. CDR3 coding DNA: TGTGCCAGCAGCCCCGGACAGTTGAGCTCTGGAAACACCATATATTTT. Its protein product is CASSPGQLSSGNTIYF. Together with reference TRBV5-5 and TRBJ1-3, the CDR3 gives the full variable domain: DAGVTQSPTHLIKTRGQQVTLRCSPISGHKSVSWYQQVLGQGPQFIFQYYEKEERGRGNFPDRFSARQFPNYSSELNVNALLLGDSALYLCASSPGQLSSGNTIYFGEGSWLTVV.

V and J are TRBV27 and TRBJ1-2; perhaps TRBD1 as D (5 bases). The CDR3 is 15 amino acids. Trimming left V 3 bases short and J 3 bases short, with 14 bases between. The germline gives CDR1 MNHEY, CDR2 SMNVEV (reference sequence). CDR3 amino acids: CASSLGGSMDYGYTF. The CDR3 region has the DNA TGTGCCAGCAGTTTGGGGGGGAGTATGGACTATGGCTACACCTTC.

This rearrangement joins TRBV6-5 to TRBJ1-3, with TRBD1 as a possible D gene (5 bases). There are 14 residues in the CDR3. The V end lost 8 bases, the J end lost 0 bases, and 11 bases lay between the germline ends. Germline V lookup: CDR1 MNHEY, CDR2 SVGAGI. The CDR3 bases are TGTGCCAGCGAAAAACAGGTCTCTGGAAACACCATATATTTT. Its translation: CASEKQVSGNTIYF.

The CDR3 here is CASSPPQISDVIEQFF. As DNA, the CDR3 is TGTGCCAGCAGTCCACCACAGATCTCTGACGTGATAGAGCAGTTCTTC. J is TRBJ2-1 and V is TRBV27; no firm D call. The V gene's germline CDR1 is MNHEY and CDR2 SMNVEV (reference sequence). The V gene lost 5 bases and the J gene lost 10 bases, with 24 bases spanning the gap. The CDR3 is made up of 16 amino acids.

CDR3: CASRPRGLDTGELFF. The CDR3 region has the DNA TGTGCCAGCAGGCCCAGGGGGCTCGACACCGGGGAGCTGTTTTTT. The J gene is TRBJ2-2, the V gene TRBV6-5; 8 bases align to TRBD1. This CDR3 spans 15 amino acids. The germline CDR1 and CDR2 sequences are MNHEY and SVGAGI. The V segment lost 6 bases and the J segment 3 bases; nucleotides outside the gene matches: 6.

The chain has TRBV4-1 and TRBJ1-2; D gene unclear. CDR1 MGHRA and CDR2 YSYEKL come from the germline V gene. The V end lost 0 bases, the J end lost 3 bases, and 5 bases lay between the germline ends. The CDR3 totals 13 residues. The CDR3: CASSQDEYYGYTF. DNA of the CDR3: TGCGCCAGCAGCCAAGATGAGTACTATGGCTACACCTTC.

In regard to this clone: At the DNA level, this CDR3 is encoded by other sequences in the same sample as well. The V and J genes are TRBV5-1 and TRBJ1-6; 7 positions match TRBD1. Losses at the gene ends were 0 bases for V and 10 bases for J; bases not matched to a gene: 4. The length of the CDR3 is 14 residues. Germline loops: CDR1 SGHRS, CDR2 YFSETQ. The CDR3 DNA follows: TGCGCCAGCAGCTTGGGACAGGGTGAGTCACCCCTCCACTTT. Amino acids: CASSLGQGESPLHF.

The V and J genes are TRBV7-9 and TRBJ2-1, with 7 bases matching TRBD2. CDR3 length: 12 amino acids. V trimming: 8 bases; J trimming: 9 bases; junction bases outside the gene matches: 7. CDR1 is SEHNR and CDR2 is FQNEAQ in the germline V gene (reference sequence). The CDR3 reads CASGRGVGEQFF. Here the CDR3 DNA reads TGTGCCAGCGGCCGGGGGGTCGGTGAGCAGTTCTTC.

The chain joins TRBV11-2 to TRBJ1-1; D is perhaps TRBD1 (5 bases). CDR1 is SGHAT, CDR2 FQNNGV, per germline. V was pared by 3 bases and J by 7 bases, with 21 bases between. The CDR3 loop spans 16 amino acids. CDR3 nucleotides: TGTGCCAGCAGCTTCCCTGAGGCAGGGATACATAATGAAGCTTTCTTT. Its protein is CASSFPEAGIHNEAFF.

J is TRBJ1-2 and V is TRBV7-2; unclear D gene. Trimming stripped 1 base from V and 8 bases from J, with 11 bases between. Germline values: CDR1 SGHTA, CDR2 FQGNSA. This CDR3 comprises 13 residues. CDR3 nucleotides: TGTGCCAGCAGCTTAGGGGAGGTAGAGGGCTACACCTTC. Translating gives CASSLGEVEGYTF.

This clone was seen just once. The V and J genes are TRBV10-3 and TRBJ2-2; 8 bases match TRBD1. Per germline, CDR1 ENHRY and CDR2 SYGVKD. J was trimmed by 7 bases and V by 6 bases; bases with no gene match: 7. This CDR3 comprises 14 residues. This CDR3 reads CAIRGQGKNGELFF. The DNA of the CDR3 is TGTGCCATCAGAGGACAGGGAAAAAACGGGGAGCTGTTTTTT.

J is TRBJ2-3 and V is TRBV11-1, with D perhaps matching TRBD2 (6 bases). Between the trimmed V and J ends, which lost 1 base and 8 bases, there was a span of 16 bases. The germline gives CDR1 SGHAT, CDR2 FQDESV (reference sequence). This CDR3 spans 15 amino acids. Here the CDR3 DNA reads TGTGCCAGCAGCTTAGGCGGGACTCATATGGGTACGCAGTATTTT. Translated, it gives CASSLGGTHMGTQYF.

This clone has just a few counts. The rearrangement uses TRBV19 and TRBJ1-6; TRBD1 might be the D (6 bases). V lost 2 bases to trimming and J lost 8 bases, with 13 bases between them. CDR3 size: 15 residues. Germline assignment: CDR1 LNHDA and CDR2 SQIVND (reference sequence). CDR3 in DNA: TGTGCCAGTAGTATACGAAACAGGGTCCATTCACCCCTCCACTTT. Its translation: CASSIRNRVHSPLHF.

This chain joins TRBV7-2 and TRBJ1-4, with 8 bases that match TRBD1. V gave up 5 bases and J gave up 2 bases; unmatched junction bases: 10. There are 17 residues in the CDR3. Germline V lookup: CDR1 SGHTA, CDR2 FQGNSA. DNA of the CDR3: TGTGCCAGCAGCCCAGGGGGCACACGGTGGACTAATGAAAAACTGTTTTTT. Protein product: CASSPGGTRWTNEKLFF.

V gene TRBV19 combines with J gene TRBJ1-5; 9 bases fit TRBD1. Germline-derived CDR1 and CDR2 are LNHDA and SQIVND (reference sequence). This CDR3 region has 16 residues. The V segment lost 4 bases and the J segment 2 bases; nucleotides outside the gene matches: 6. CDR3 region: CASSNLDRGRNQPQHF. CDR3 in DNA: TGTGCCAGTAGTAACCTGGACAGGGGACGCAATCAGCCCCAGCATTTT.

The chain has TRBV18 and TRBJ2-3; 10 bases align to TRBD1. The CDR3 extends over 13 amino acids. Germline CDR1 is KGHSH and CDR2 is LQKENI. V dropped 4 bases and J dropped 8; count of bases not matched to a gene: 3. CDR3 loop: CASSRGDRGTQYF. CDR3 in DNA: TGTGCCAGCTCACGTGGGGACAGGGGTACGCAGTATTTT.

V is TRBV20-1 and J is TRBJ2-5, with TRBD2 matching over 9 bases. The CDR3 consists of 15 residues. Germline V gives CDR1 DFQATT, CDR2 SNEGSKA (reference sequence). The trim removed 3 bases at V and 4 bases at J, leaving 9 bases unmatched. CDR3 loop: CSASRSAGGLETQYF. DNA of the CDR3: TGCAGTGCTAGTAGAAGCGCGGGGGGGCTAGAGACCCAGTACTTC.

This clone was seen just once. The V call is TRBV18, the J call TRBJ1-4; D ambiguous. This CDR3 comprises 14 residues. From germline, CDR1 is KGHSH and CDR2 LQKENI. Trimming stripped 4 bases from V and 8 bases from J, with 14 bases between. The CDR3 coding sequence is TGTGCCAGCTCACGGGCACAGATGAACGAAAAACTGTTTTTT. It specifies CASSRAQMNEKLFF. The complete variable domain, with remaining parts taken from reference TRBV18 and TRBJ1-4, reads NAGVMQNPRHLVRRRGQEARLRCSPMKGHSHVYWYRQLPEEGLKFMVYLQKENIIDESGMPKERFSAEFPKEGPSILRIQQVVRGDSAAYFCASSRAQMNEKLFFGSGTQLSVL.

This clone was seen just once. This chain joins TRBV7-9 and TRBJ2-5; weak D call: TRBD1 (6 bases). Germline values: CDR1 SEHNR, CDR2 FQNEAQ (reference sequence). The CDR3 runs 14 residues. V gave up 7 bases and J gave up 1 base, with 13 bases separating them. The CDR3 nucleotides are TGTGCCAGCACCGACAGGTACTTCCAAGAGACCCAGTACTTC. Residues: CASTDRYFQETQYF.

This chain uses TRBV5-6 with TRBJ1-5; a possible D gene is TRBD1 (6 bases). This CDR3 has 15 amino acids. Looked up from germline, CDR1 is SGHDT and CDR2 is YYEEEE. V was trimmed by 4 bases and J by 3 bases, leaving 14 bases between them. The CDR3 DNA is TGTGCCAGCAGCCCTGGGGGCAGCATCAATCAGCCCCAGCATTTT. It yields the protein CASSPGGSINQPQHF. Supplemented by reference TRBV5-6 and TRBJ1-5, the full variable domain reads DAGVTQSPTHLIKTRGQQVTLRCSPKSGHDTVSWYQQALGQGPQFIFQYYEEEERQRGNFPDRFSGHQFPNYSSELNVNALLLGDSALYLCASSPGGSINQPQHFGDGTRLSIL.